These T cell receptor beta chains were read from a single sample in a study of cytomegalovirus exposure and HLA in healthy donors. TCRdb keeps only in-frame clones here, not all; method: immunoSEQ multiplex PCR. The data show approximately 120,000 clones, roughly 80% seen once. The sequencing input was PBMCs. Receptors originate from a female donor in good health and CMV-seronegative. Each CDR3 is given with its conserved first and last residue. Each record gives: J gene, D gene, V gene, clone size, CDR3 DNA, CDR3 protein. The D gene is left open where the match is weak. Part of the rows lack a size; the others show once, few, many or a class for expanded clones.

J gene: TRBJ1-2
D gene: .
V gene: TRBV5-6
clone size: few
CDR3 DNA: TGTGCCAGCAGCTTCCCAGGCCTGAATGGCTACACCTTC
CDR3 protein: CASSFPGLNGYTF

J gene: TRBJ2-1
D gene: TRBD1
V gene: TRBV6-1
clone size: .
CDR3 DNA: TGTGCCAGCAGTGAGGGACAGTGGGGCAATGAGCAGTTCTTC
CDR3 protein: CASSEGQWGNEQFF

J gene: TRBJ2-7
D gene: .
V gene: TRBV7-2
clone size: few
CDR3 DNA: TGTGCCAGCAGCTCCAGGTCCCCTGGATACGAGCAGTACTTC
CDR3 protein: CASSSRSPGYEQYF

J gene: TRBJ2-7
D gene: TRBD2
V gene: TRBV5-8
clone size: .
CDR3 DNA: TGTGCCAGCACCACGACGGGGCTAGCGGGCTTCTACGAGCAGTACTTC
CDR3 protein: CASTTTGLAGFYEQYF

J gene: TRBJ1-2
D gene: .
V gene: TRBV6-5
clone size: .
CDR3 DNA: TGTGCCAGCAGTTACTCAGAGAACGGGATCTATGGCTACACCTTC
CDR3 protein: CASSYSENGIYGYTF

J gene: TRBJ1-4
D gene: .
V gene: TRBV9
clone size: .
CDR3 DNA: TGTGCCAGCAGCGTGTCAGGCGGGACGACTAATGAAAAACTGTTTTTT
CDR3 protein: CASSVSGGTTNEKLFF

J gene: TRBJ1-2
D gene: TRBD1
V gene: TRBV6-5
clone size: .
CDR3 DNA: TGTGCCAGCAGTTACTCGACCAGGGGGATAAGCGGCTACACCTTC
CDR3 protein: CASSYSTRGISGYTF

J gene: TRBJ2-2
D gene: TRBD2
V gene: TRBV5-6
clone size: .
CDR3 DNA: TGTGCCAGCAGCACGGGGACTAGCGGGATTGGCGGGGAGCTGTTTTTT
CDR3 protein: CASSTGTSGIGGELFF

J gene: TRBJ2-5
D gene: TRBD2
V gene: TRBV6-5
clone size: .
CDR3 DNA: TGTGCCAGCCGAAGCGGGGGGGCCGGGGAGACCCAGTACTTC
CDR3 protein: CASRSGGAGETQYF

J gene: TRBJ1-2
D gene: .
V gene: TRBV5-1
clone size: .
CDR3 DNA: TGCGCCAGCAGCTCGGACACCTACTATGGCTACACCTTC
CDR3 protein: CASSSDTYYGYTF